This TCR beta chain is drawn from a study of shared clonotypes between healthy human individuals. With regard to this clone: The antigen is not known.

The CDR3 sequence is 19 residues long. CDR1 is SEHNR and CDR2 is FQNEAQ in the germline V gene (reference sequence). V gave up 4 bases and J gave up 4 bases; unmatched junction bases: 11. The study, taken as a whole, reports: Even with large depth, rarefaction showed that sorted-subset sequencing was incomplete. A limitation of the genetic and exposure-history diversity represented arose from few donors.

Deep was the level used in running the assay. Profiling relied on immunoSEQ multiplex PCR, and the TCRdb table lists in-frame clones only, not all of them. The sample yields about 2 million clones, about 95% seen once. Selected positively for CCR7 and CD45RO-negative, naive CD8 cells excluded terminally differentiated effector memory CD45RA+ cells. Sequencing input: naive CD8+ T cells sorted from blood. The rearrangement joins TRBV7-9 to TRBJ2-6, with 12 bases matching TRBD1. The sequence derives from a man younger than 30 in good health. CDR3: CASSSPTGQGAQGANVLTF. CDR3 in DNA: TGTGCCAGCAGCTCCCCAACGGGACAGGGGGCACAAGGGGCCAACGTCCTGACTTTC.